The 10 T cell receptor beta chains given below trace back to one sample, sequenced in a study of cytomegalovirus exposure and HLA in healthy donors. This PCR relied on a set of 60 Vbeta primers and 13 Jbeta primers. The table came from immunoSEQ multiplex PCR; TCRdb's copy has only in-frame clones and leaves some out. The sample totals tens of thousands of clones; its top ten clones hold about 3.8%. The sample taken for sequencing was PBMCs. All receptors come from a man aged 18 to 35 in good health and CMV-seropositive.

J is TRBJ2-3 and V is TRBV7-9; 12 positions match TRBD1. Unmatched junction bases numbered 6, after V lost 5 bases and J lost 6 bases. The CDR3 totals 15 residues. Germline V CDR1 and CDR2: SEHNR, FQNEAQ (reference sequence). The CDR3 DNA sequence: TGTGCCAGCAGCGTGGGACAGGGGGCATTGGATACGCAGTATTTT. As protein: CASSVGQGALDTQYF.

CDR3 nucleotides: TGTGCCAGCAGTCGTCTGGACAGGGTAAAAGATGGCTACACCTTC. Protein: CASSRLDRVKDGYTF. The chain is built from TRBV6-1 and TRBJ1-2, with 8 bases matching TRBD1. The CDR3 sequence is 15 residues long. V gave up 5 bases and J gave up 6 bases; unmatched junction bases: 11. CDR1 is MNHNS and CDR2 is SASEGT in the germline V gene.

CDR3 sequence: CASSFGQLYNEQFF. CDR3 bases: TGTGCCAGTAGCTTCGGACAGCTCTACAATGAGCAGTTCTTC. The chain carries TRBV19 and TRBJ2-1, with D possibly TRBD1 on 6 matching bases. The V and J ends lost 6 bases and 3 bases respectively, with 12 bases between them. This CDR3 comprises 14 residues. Germline V CDR1 and CDR2: LNHDA, SQIVND (reference sequence).

This chain uses TRBV6-5 with TRBJ2-3, with TRBD2 identical over 8 bases. J gave up 1 base and V 5 bases, and 2 bases lay outside the gene matches. The length of the CDR3 is 14 residues. Germline V gene sequence: CDR1 MNHEY, CDR2 SVGAGI. Here the CDR3 DNA reads TGTGCCAGCAGTCAGGGACTAGGCACAGATACGCAGTATTTT. As protein: CASSQGLGTDTQYF.

J is TRBJ1-5 and V is TRBV18; the D gene is possibly TRBD1 (5 bases). CDR3 length: 14 residues. In germline, CDR1 is KGHSH, CDR2 LQKENI. V lost 1 base and J lost 5, with 9 bases in between. CDR3: CASSPLGEDQPQHF. The DNA for the CDR3 is TGTGCCAGCTCACCACTGGGGGAGGATCAGCCCCAGCATTTT.

The V and J genes are TRBV5-5 and TRBJ1-2; a possible D gene is TRBD1 (5 bases). The CDR3 spans 13 residues. The V gene's germline CDR1 is SGHKS and CDR2 YYEKEE (reference sequence). Trimming removed 6 bases from V and 5 bases from J, with 14 bases in between. The CDR3 sequence is CASTGIQGYGYTF. Here the CDR3 DNA reads TGTGCCAGCACAGGGATTCAGGGTTATGGCTACACCTTC.

V and J are TRBV30 and TRBJ1-3; 8 nucleotides align to TRBD1. V shed 8 bases, J shed 2 bases, and the junction held 8 bases outside the gene matches. Germline CDR1 reads GTSNPN; CDR2 reads SVGIG (reference sequence). This CDR3 has 14 amino acids. The CDR3 spells CARQDRGAGNTIYF. CDR3 in DNA: TGTGCCAGGCAAGACAGGGGAGCTGGAAACACCATATATTTT. Using reference TRBV30 and TRBJ1-3 for the parts outside the CDR3, the full variable domain is SQTIHQWPATLVQPVGSPLSLECTVEGTSNPNLYWYRQAAGRGLQLLFYSVGIGQISSEVPQNLSASRPQDRQFILSSKKLLLSDSGFYLCARQDRGAGNTIYFGEGSWLTVV.

This chain joins TRBV28 and TRBJ2-3; TRBD2 aligns across 8 bases. Germline lookup yields CDR1 MDHEN and CDR2 SYDVKM. The junction had 10 bases not matched to a gene; V was cut back by 5 bases and J by 6 bases. The CDR3 consists of 15 residues. The CDR3 DNA is TGTGCCAGCAGTGCGCCGGGACTAGGGATTGATACGCAGTATTTT. Residues: CASSAPGLGIDTQYF. The full variable domain, with the rest looked up from reference TRBV28 and TRBJ2-3, is DVKVTQSSRYLVKRTGEKVFLECVQDMDHENMFWYRQDPGLGLRLIYFSYDVKMKEKGDIPEGYSVSREKKERFSLILESASTNQTSMYLCASSAPGLGIDTQYFGPGTRLTVL.

The CDR3 DNA follows: TGTGCCAGCAGCGTAGGTTCGAGGAGCACGAACACCGGGGAGCTGTTTTTT. This gives the protein CASSVGSRSTNTGELFF. The chain carries TRBV9 and TRBJ2-2; no firm D call. The CDR3 has 17 residues. The V gene's germline CDR1 is SGDLS and CDR2 YYNGEE. V was shortened by 0 bases and J by 0 bases, with 12 bases between the two germline ends.

V usage is TRBV13 and J usage is TRBJ2-4, with a possible D match to TRBD2 (5 bases). The germline gives CDR1 PRHDT, CDR2 FYEKMQ (reference sequence). Trimming took 3 bases from V and 2 from J, leaving 17 bases between them. This CDR3 comprises 17 residues. The CDR3: CASSFDGLTGPKNIQYF. The CDR3 DNA follows: TGTGCCAGCAGCTTCGACGGACTTACCGGTCCCAAAAACATTCAGTACTTC.